The rows below give T cell receptor beta chains drawn from one sample of a study of glioma-infiltrating T cells after dendritic cell vaccination. The data were produced by immunoSEQ multiplex PCR, yet TCRdb's version contains in-frame clones alone and is incomplete. The sample contains about 64,000 clones, around 86% of which appear only once. The source was blood, collected before dendritic cell vaccination. The receptors here all came from a human donor with glioblastoma. Both conserved end residues are part of each CDR3. The D gene is left open where the match is weak. Clone size is not always given. Where it is, it says once, few, many or a class for expanded clones.

CDR3aa | CDR3nt | abundance | j_gene | v_gene | d_gene | len
CASSLGQGVRAFF | TGCGCCAGCAGCTTGGGACAGGGAGTGCGGGCTTTCTTT | . | TRBJ1-1 | TRBV5-1 | TRBD1 | 13
CASSGQGILSYEQYF | TGTGCCAGCAGTGGACAGGGAATTTTATCCTACGAGCAGTACTTC | . | TRBJ2-7 | TRBV28 | TRBD1 | 15
CASSLESSGGDEQYF | TGCGCCAGCAGCTTGGAAAGTAGCGGGGGGGACGAGCAGTACTTC | . | TRBJ2-7 | TRBV5-1 | TRBD2 | 15
CASTATGNEKLFF | TGTGCCAGCACTGCGACAGGAAATGAAAAACTGTTTTTT | few | TRBJ1-4 | TRBV2 | . | 13
CASSLRLAGTGELFF | TGTGCCAGCAGCTTAAGGCTAGCGGGGACCGGGGAGCTGTTTTTT | . | TRBJ2-2 | TRBV11-2 | TRBD2 | 15
CASRDPILSTGGLGYTF | TGCGCCAGCAGGGACCCAATTTTATCCACAGGGGGCTTAGGCTACACCTTC | . | TRBJ1-2 | TRBV10-1 | TRBD1 | 17
CASSRYALIAGAGANVLTF | TGTGCCAGTAGTAGATACGCGTTGATAGCGGGGGCTGGGGCCAACGTCCTGACTTTC | . | TRBJ2-6 | TRBV19 | TRBD2 | 19
CAGRRDQETQYF | TGTGCCGGGAGACGGGACCAAGAGACCCAGTACTTC | . | TRBJ2-5 | TRBV30 | . | 12
CASLRGGSAYEQYF | TGCGCCAGCCTTCGGGGGGGGTCGGCCTACGAGCAGTACTTC | . | TRBJ2-7 | TRBV10-2 | TRBD2 | 14
CASSSPSGSRRYEQYF | TGCGCCAGCAGTTCACCCTCGGGATCCAGGAGGTACGAGCAGTACTTC | . | TRBJ2-7 | TRBV5-1 | . | 16
CASSPHTGLLNTEAFF | TGTGCCAGCAGTCCTCACACAGGTTTACTGAACACTGAAGCTTTCTTT | . | TRBJ1-1 | TRBV28 | . | 16
CASSLAGGLTGELFF | TGCGCCAGCAGCTTAGCGGGGGGTCTCACCGGGGAGCTGTTTTTT | . | TRBJ2-2 | TRBV5-1 | TRBD2 | 15
CSVRGQGNTGELFF | TGCAGCGTACGGGGACAGGGGAACACCGGGGAGCTGTTTTTT | few | TRBJ2-2 | TRBV29-1 | TRBD1 | 14
CASSLVTGPKNTEAFF | TGCGCCAGCAGCTTGGTGACAGGACCTAAGAACACTGAAGCTTTCTTT | . | TRBJ1-1 | TRBV5-1 | . | 16